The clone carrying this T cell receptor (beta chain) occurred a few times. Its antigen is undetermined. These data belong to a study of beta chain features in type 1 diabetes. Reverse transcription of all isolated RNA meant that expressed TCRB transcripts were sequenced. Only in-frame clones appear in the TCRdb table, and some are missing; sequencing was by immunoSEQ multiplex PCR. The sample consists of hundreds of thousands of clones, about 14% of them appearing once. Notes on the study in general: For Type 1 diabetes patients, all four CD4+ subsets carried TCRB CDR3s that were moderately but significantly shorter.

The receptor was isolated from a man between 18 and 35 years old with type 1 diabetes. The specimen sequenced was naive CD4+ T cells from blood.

CDR3 loop: CASSLTNTQYF. Written as DNA, the CDR3 is TGTGCCAGCAGCTTAACAAATACGCAGTATTTT. This chain joins TRBV13 and TRBJ2-3; D is undetermined. The CDR3 loop spans 11 amino acids. V lost 2 bases to trimming and J lost 7 bases, with 4 bases between them. Germline V CDR1 and CDR2: PRHDT, FYEKMQ (reference sequence).